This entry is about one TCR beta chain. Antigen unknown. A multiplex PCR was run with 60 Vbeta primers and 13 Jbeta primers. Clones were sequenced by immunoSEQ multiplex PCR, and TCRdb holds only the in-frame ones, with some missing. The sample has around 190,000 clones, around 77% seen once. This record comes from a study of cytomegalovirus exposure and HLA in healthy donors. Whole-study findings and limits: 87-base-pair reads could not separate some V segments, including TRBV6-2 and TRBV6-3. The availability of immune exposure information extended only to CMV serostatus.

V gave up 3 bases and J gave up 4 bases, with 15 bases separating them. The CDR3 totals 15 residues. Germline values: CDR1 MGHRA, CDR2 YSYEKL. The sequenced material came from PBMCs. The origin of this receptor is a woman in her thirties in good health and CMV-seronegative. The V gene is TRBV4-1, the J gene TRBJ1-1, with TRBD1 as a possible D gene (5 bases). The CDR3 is CASSQVPQGGTEAFF. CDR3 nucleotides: TGCGCCAGCAGCCAGGTACCGCAGGGAGGCACTGAAGCTTTCTTT.